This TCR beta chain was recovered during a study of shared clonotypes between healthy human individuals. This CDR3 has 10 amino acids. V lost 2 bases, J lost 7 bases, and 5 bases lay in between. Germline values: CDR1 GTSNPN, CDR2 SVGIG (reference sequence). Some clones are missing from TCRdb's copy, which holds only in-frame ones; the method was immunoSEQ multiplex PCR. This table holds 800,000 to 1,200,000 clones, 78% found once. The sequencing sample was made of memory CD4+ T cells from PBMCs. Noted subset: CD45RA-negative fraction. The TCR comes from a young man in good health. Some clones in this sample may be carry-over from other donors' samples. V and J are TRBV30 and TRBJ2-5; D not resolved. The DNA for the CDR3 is TGTGCCTGGAGTCCATGGACCCAGTACTTC. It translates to CAWSPWTQYF.